These T cell receptor beta chains were read from a single sample in a study of blood T cells in healthy people across ages. MiXCR was run by TCRdb on the 5' RACE reads, yielding one entry per CDR3 protein. This sample has about 780,000 distinct CDR3 sequences, with about 62% found just once. The sample taken for sequencing was blood. All receptors come from a young man in good health. Each CDR3 is given with its conserved first and last residue. The order of the fields is CDR3 DNA, CDR3 protein, V gene, J gene, clone size, D gene. A D gene is named only where the DNA matches it firmly. Rows may omit the clone size; those that give it use once, few, many or a size class.

DNA: TGCAGCGTTGGACCCGGGAACAATGAGCAGTTCTTC; CDR3: CSVGPGNNEQFF; V: TRBV29-1; J: TRBJ2-1; size: NA; D: NA
DNA: TGTGCCACCGCGTGGGGGCGGGGGGCCAACTACGAGCAGTACTTC; CDR3: CATAWGRGANYEQYF; V: TRBV12-3/TRBV12-4; J: TRBJ2-7; size: NA; D: TRBD2
DNA: TGTGCTAGTGCCTCCGGCTTAGTAGCAGATACGCAGTATTTT; CDR3: CASASGLVADTQYF; V: TRBV12-5; J: TRBJ2-3; size: NA; D: NA
DNA: TGCAGCGGAACCCGGGACTCACAAGAGACCCAGTACTTC; CDR3: CSGTRDSQETQYF; V: TRBV29-1; J: TRBJ2-5; size: NA; D: NA
DNA: TGTGCCAGCAGCCCCGTCGGGGGGGGGATTTACAATGAGCAGTTCTTC; CDR3: CASSPVGGGIYNEQFF; V: TRBV28; J: TRBJ2-1; size: many; D: TRBD2
DNA: TGTGCCAGCAGTTTACACCCACCCCTGAACACTGAAGCTTTCTTT; CDR3: CASSLHPPLNTEAFF; V: TRBV12-3/TRBV12-4; J: TRBJ1-1; size: many; D: NA
DNA: TGTGCCATCAGTGGGGGGGGACAGGGTACCTACAATGAGCAGTTCTTC; CDR3: CAISGGGQGTYNEQFF; V: TRBV10-3; J: TRBJ2-1; size: few; D: TRBD1
DNA: TGTGCCAGCAGTCGCCCGGGGACCTACACTGAAGCTTTCTTT; CDR3: CASSRPGTYTEAFF; V: TRBV28; J: TRBJ1-1; size: few; D: NA
DNA: TGTGCCAGCAGCCCTCTAGCGGACAATGAGCAGTTCTTC; CDR3: CASSPLADNEQFF; V: TRBV7-9; J: TRBJ2-1; size: NA; D: TRBD2
DNA: TGTGCCAGCAGTTACACCAGGACGGGATACTGCGAGCAGTACTTC; CDR3: CASSYTRTGYCEQYF; V: TRBV6-6; J: TRBJ2-7; size: NA; D: NA
DNA: TGTGCCAGCAGTGCCAATAGCGGGGGAAGCCTCAATGAGCAGTTCTTC; CDR3: CASSANSGGSLNEQFF; V: TRBV6-6; J: TRBJ2-1; size: NA; D: TRBD2
DNA: TGTGCCAGCACACTGACAGGCGACTACAATGAGCAGTTCTTC; CDR3: CASTLTGDYNEQFF; V: TRBV12-3/TRBV12-4; J: TRBJ2-1; size: once; D: NA
DNA: TGTGCCAGCAGACGGGCCACAGGGGTTCGCAATCAGCCCCAGCATTTT; CDR3: CASRRATGVRNQPQHF; V: TRBV12-3/TRBV12-4; J: TRBJ1-5; size: NA; D: TRBD1
DNA: TGTGCCAGCGCAACGGGGGGCCTTGGCTACACCTTC; CDR3: CASATGGLGYTF; V: TRBV18; J: TRBJ1-2; size: NA; D: NA
DNA: TGTGCCAGCAAGGCAGGGGGGCACAATGAGCAGTTCTTC; CDR3: CASKAGGHNEQFF; V: TRBV7-2; J: TRBJ2-1; size: NA; D: NA
DNA: TGCGCCAGCAGCTTATGGGACAGGGGAATACGGAATGAGCAGTTCTTC; CDR3: CASSLWDRGIRNEQFF; V: TRBV5-1; J: TRBJ2-1; size: NA; D: TRBD1
DNA: TGCGCCAGCAGCTCTCCCGGGGCGGCCTACGAGCAGTACTTC; CDR3: CASSSPGAAYEQYF; V: TRBV5-1; J: TRBJ2-7; size: NA; D: NA
DNA: TGCAGCGACGGCTACAATGAGCAGTACTTC; CDR3: CSDGYNEQYF; V: TRBV29-1; J: TRBJ2-7; size: NA; D: NA
DNA: TGTGCCAGCGGGGAAAACGCGCGGTACAATGAGCAGTTCTTC; CDR3: CASGENARYNEQFF; V: TRBV2; J: TRBJ2-1; size: few; D: NA
DNA: TGCAGCGTTCGAGTTACGGGGGAAGAGACCCAGTACTTC; CDR3: CSVRVTGEETQYF; V: TRBV29-1; J: TRBJ2-5; size: NA; D: NA
DNA: TGTGCCAGCAGCGGAGGACAGGGCTATAATTCACCCCTCCACTTT; CDR3: CASSGGQGYNSPLHF; V: TRBV9; J: TRBJ1-6; size: few; D: TRBD1
DNA: TGTGCCAGCAGCGTTTGGGGTGTAAATGAGCAGTTCTTC; CDR3: CASSVWGVNEQFF; V: TRBV9; J: TRBJ2-1; size: once; D: NA
DNA: TGTGCCAGCAGTTACTCGGGCCCAACCCCGGCCCAGCCCCAGCATTTT; CDR3: CASSYSGPTPAQPQHF; V: TRBV6-2/TRBV6-3; J: TRBJ1-5; size: NA; D: NA
DNA: TGCAGTGCGAGCGGGGCTAGACAAGAGACCCAGTACTTC; CDR3: CSASGARQETQYF; V: TRBV20-1; J: TRBJ2-5; size: NA; D: TRBD2
DNA: TGCAGTGCTAGAGAAAACGGCGAGCAGTACTTC; CDR3: CSARENGEQYF; V: TRBV20-1; J: TRBJ2-7; size: NA; D: NA
DNA: TGTGCCAGCAGCGGGGGCGGGGCAATAAACGAGCAGTACTTC; CDR3: CASSGGGAINEQYF; V: TRBV7-2; J: TRBJ2-7; size: NA; D: NA
DNA: TGTGCCAGCAGCCCAGACCGGCGCGGCTACAATGAGCAGTTCTTC; CDR3: CASSPDRRGYNEQFF; V: TRBV9; J: TRBJ2-1; size: NA; D: NA
DNA: TGTGCCAGCAGATCGGACAGACGGCAGTACTTC; CDR3: CASRSDRRQYF; V: TRBV2; J: TRBJ2-7; size: NA; D: NA
DNA: TGTGCCAGCCCCTGGTACGGGGCAGCCCCGGGGGATACGCAGTATTTT; CDR3: CASPWYGAAPGDTQYF; V: TRBV11-2; J: TRBJ2-3; size: NA; D: NA
DNA: TGTGCCAGCAGCTCCAGACAGGGTACCATAGGAGAGACCCAGTACTTC; CDR3: CASSSRQGTIGETQYF; V: TRBV7-9; J: TRBJ2-5; size: NA; D: TRBD1
DNA: TGTGCCAGTAGACAGGGGCTTTTCTCTGGGGCCAACGTCCTGACTTTC; CDR3: CASRQGLFSGANVLTF; V: TRBV19; J: TRBJ2-6; size: NA; D: TRBD1
DNA: TGCAGCGTTAGGGTCCGGTTCGATGAGCAGTTCTTC; CDR3: CSVRVRFDEQFF; V: TRBV29-1; J: TRBJ2-1; size: NA; D: NA
DNA: TGTGCCAGCAGTGATCAGACACAATACGAGCAGTACTTC; CDR3: CASSDQTQYEQYF; V: TRBV6-2/TRBV6-3; J: TRBJ2-7; size: NA; D: NA
DNA: TGTGCCAGCAGCTTTCGGGGCCATTCCTACGAGCAGTACTTC; CDR3: CASSFRGHSYEQYF; V: TRBV7-2; J: TRBJ2-7; size: few; D: NA
DNA: TGTGCCAGCAGTGAATCTCATGGGACAACCTACGAGCAGTACTTC; CDR3: CASSESHGTTYEQYF; V: TRBV6-1; J: TRBJ2-7; size: NA; D: NA
DNA: TGTGCCACCGACTCTATGGCCAACGTCCTGACTTTC; CDR3: CATDSMANVLTF; V: TRBV10-3; J: TRBJ2-6; size: few; D: NA
DNA: TGTGCCACCTGGGGTGACCTCTCCTACAATGAGCAGTTCTTC; CDR3: CATWGDLSYNEQFF; V: TRBV28; J: TRBJ2-1; size: NA; D: NA
DNA: TGTGCCAGCAGCTTAGCTATGTCACGAATTAGCTCCTACAATGAGCAGTTCTTC; CDR3: CASSLAMSRISSYNEQFF; V: TRBV7-2; J: TRBJ2-1; size: many; D: NA
DNA: TGTGCCAGCACGCGGACCCCCTTACGGGAGCAGTACTTC; CDR3: CASTRTPLREQYF; V: TRBV28; J: TRBJ2-4; size: NA; D: NA
DNA: TGTGCCACCAGTGATCCGGGTCGCTCTAGCACAGATACGCAGTATTTT; CDR3: CATSDPGRSSTDTQYF; V: TRBV24-1; J: TRBJ2-3; size: NA; D: NA
DNA: TGTGCCAGCAGCCAAGGGGGCAGGCAGCCCCAGCATTTT; CDR3: CASSQGGRQPQHF; V: TRBV14; J: TRBJ1-5; size: NA; D: NA
DNA: TGTGCCAGCAGAAGGACAGTCCCCTACGAGCAGTACTTC; CDR3: CASRRTVPYEQYF; V: TRBV6-1; J: TRBJ2-7; size: NA; D: NA